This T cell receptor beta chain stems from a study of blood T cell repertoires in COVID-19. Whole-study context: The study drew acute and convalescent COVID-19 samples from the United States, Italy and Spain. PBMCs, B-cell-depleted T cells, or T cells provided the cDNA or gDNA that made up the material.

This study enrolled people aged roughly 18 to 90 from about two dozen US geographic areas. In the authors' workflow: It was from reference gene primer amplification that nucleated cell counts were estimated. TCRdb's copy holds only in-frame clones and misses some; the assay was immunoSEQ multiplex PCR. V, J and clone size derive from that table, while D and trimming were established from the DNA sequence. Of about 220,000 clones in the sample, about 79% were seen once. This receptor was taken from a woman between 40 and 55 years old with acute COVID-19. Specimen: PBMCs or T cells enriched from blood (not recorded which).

The CDR3 loop is CASTLANTEAFF. The CDR3, as DNA: TGTGCCAGCACTCTAGCGAACACTGAAGCTTTCTTT. V gene TRBV6-5 combines with J gene TRBJ1-1; D is ambiguous. Germline V gives CDR1 MNHEY, CDR2 SVGAGI. Trimming pared 7 bases from V and 1 base from J, leaving 7 bases between. This CDR3 contains 12 residues.